These 31 T cell receptor beta chains originate from one sample sequenced in a study of cytomegalovirus exposure and HLA in healthy donors. Primers: 60 Vbeta forward and 13 Jbeta reverse. Produced via immunoSEQ multiplex PCR; TCRdb's table is partial and in-frame only. The sample has about 150,000 clones, 65% to 80% seen once; the top ten hold more than 6.5%. The sequencing input was PBMCs. All receptors come from a man between 25 and 39 years old in good health and CMV-seronegative.

The chain links TRBV19 to TRBJ1-1; a weak D match, TRBD1 (5 bases). The germline gives CDR1 LNHDA, CDR2 SQIVND (reference sequence). The CDR3 totals 15 residues. V lost 0 bases and J lost 1, with 9 bases in between. CDR3 in amino acids: CASSIDGAGNTEAFF. The CDR3 nucleotides read TGTGCCAGTAGTATAGATGGGGCCGGGAACACTGAAGCTTTCTTT.

The chain employs TRBV2 and TRBJ2-1, with D uncertain. Germline V lookup: CDR1 SNHLY, CDR2 FYNNEI. Trimming took off 6 bases at V and 7 bases at J, with 13 bases between the two ends. The CDR3 covers 13 residues. CDR3: CASRGSWHNEQFF. In DNA, the CDR3 is TGTGCCAGCAGGGGCTCGTGGCATAATGAGCAGTTCTTC.

The CDR3 bases are TGCGCCAGCAAGAACAGGGAGGGGGGCACTGAAGCTTTCTTT. Its protein is CASKNREGGTEAFF. The chain uses TRBV10-2 and TRBJ1-1; D perhaps matches TRBD1 (6 bases). Germline-derived CDR1 and CDR2 are WSHSY and SAAADI. CDR3 length equals 14 residues. Trimming took off 7 bases at V and 4 bases at J, with 16 bases between the two ends.

This clone has just a few counts. The rearrangement joins TRBV5-1 to TRBJ2-2; tentative D call: TRBD2 (6 bases). Germline V gene data show CDR1 as SGHRS and CDR2 as YFSETQ. CDR3 length: 15 amino acids. V lost 0 bases and J lost 6, with 12 bases in between. The CDR3 region has the DNA TGCGCCAGCAGCTTGGTCGCTGGAGGGCCCGGGGAGCTGTTTTTT. Its protein product is CASSLVAGGPGELFF. The variable domain in full, completed from reference TRBV5-1 and TRBJ2-2, reads KAGVTQTPRYLIKTRGQQVTLSCSPISGHRSVSWYQQTPGQGLQFLFEYFSETQRNKGNFPGRFSGRQFSNSRSEMNVSTLELGDSALYLCASSLVAGGPGELFFGEGSRLTVL.

The chain couples TRBV6-6 to TRBJ2-5, with D possibly matching TRBD1 (6 bases). Trimming took 5 bases from V and 5 from J, leaving 15 bases between them. The CDR3 is 14 residues long. Germline lookup yields CDR1 MNHNY and CDR2 SVGAGI (reference sequence). CDR3 bases: TGTGCCAGCAGTGTTACAGGGATGCGGGAGACCCAGTACTTC. Residues: CASSVTGMRETQYF.

This chain connects TRBV5-1 to TRBJ1-2; tentative D call: TRBD1 (6 bases). V dropped 3 bases and J dropped 5 bases, with 11 bases sitting between them. The CDR3 is 13 amino acids. CDR1 and CDR2 from the germline V gene are SGHRS and YFSETQ. Here the CDR3 reads CASSSDGTYGYTF. Written as DNA, the CDR3 is TGCGCCAGCAGCTCAGACGGGACATATGGCTACACCTTC.

V gene TRBV5-1 combines with J gene TRBJ1-1, with D possibly TRBD1 on 6 matching bases. With 4 bases removed from V and 5 bases from J, the gap between germline ends came to 15 bases. This CDR3 region has 14 residues. Germline V lookup: CDR1 SGHRS, CDR2 YFSETQ. The CDR3 nucleotides are TGCGCCAGCAGCCGCGGGGGAAGGGGGACTGAAGCTTTCTTT. It is translated as CASSRGGRGTEAFF.

The chain recombines TRBV29-1 with TRBJ1-1; 8 bases agree with TRBD1. The germline CDR1 and CDR2 sequences are SQVTM and ANQGSEA. The length of the CDR3 is 12 residues. Unmatched junction bases numbered 6, after V lost 7 bases and J lost 5 bases. CDR3 sequence: CSAVGQGTEAFF. For the CDR3, the DNA is TGCAGCGCCGTTGGACAGGGAACTGAAGCTTTCTTT.

The V call is TRBV7-7, the J call TRBJ2-2; tentatively, D is TRBD2 (6 bases). The V end was cut by 1 base, the J end by 6 bases, with 6 bases between. The V gene's germline CDR1 is SSHAT and CDR2 FNYEAQ (reference sequence). This CDR3 contains 13 residues. CDR3: CASSLGGAGELFF. The CDR3 nucleotides read TGTGCCAGCAGCTTAGGCGGGGCCGGGGAGCTGTTTTTT.

This clone was picked up one time. The J gene is TRBJ2-7, the V gene TRBV30; D uncertain. From germline, CDR1 is GTSNPN and CDR2 SVGIG (reference sequence). The CDR3 covers 14 residues. Deletions cut 2 bases from V and 3 bases from J, with 14 bases between. CDR3 DNA: TGTGCCTGGAGTCCGCAGGCTTCATACTACGAGCAGTACTTC. Amino acids: CAWSPQASYYEQYF.

The V gene is TRBV21-1, the J gene TRBJ1-5; the DNA was not compared with TRBD1, the D call given in the table. TRBV21-1 is assigned pseudogene status. The CDR3 is 17 residues long. In DNA form, the CDR3 reads TGTGCCAGCAGCAAAGCGCAGGGCCTTAATAGCAATCAGCCCCAGCATTTT. This gives the protein CASSKAQGLNSNQPQHF.

The CDR3 bases are TGTGCCAGCAGTTCCGGGACTAGCGGGAGTCTTCATGAGCAGTTCTTC. Protein product: CASSSGTSGSLHEQFF. The chain uses TRBV28 and TRBJ2-1; 14 positions match TRBD2. CDR3 length: 16 amino acids. The germline gives CDR1 MDHEN, CDR2 SYDVKM. The V and J ends lost 4 bases and 8 bases, in that order; junction bases with no gene match: 7. Full variable domain (missing parts from reference TRBV28 and TRBJ2-1): DVKVTQSSRYLVKRTGEKVFLECVQDMDHENMFWYRQDPGLGLRLIYFSYDVKMKEKGDIPEGYSVSREKKERFSLILESASTNQTSMYLCASSSGTSGSLHEQFFGPGTRLTVL.

The chain links TRBV28 to TRBJ2-5; maybe TRBD1 (6 bases). Near its end, the DNA agrees better with TRBJ2-7, so the J call may be wrong. CDR1 and CDR2 from the germline V gene are MDHEN and SYDVKM. This CDR3 spans 15 amino acids. CDR3 DNA sequence: TGTGCCAGCAGTGCCAGGGGCCGCGGTCTCTACGAGCAGTACTTC. Translated, it gives CASSARGRGLYEQYF.

This sequence joins TRBV11-3 and TRBJ2-5, with TRBD1 as a possible D gene (6 bases). The CDR3 contains 14 residues. Trimming took 5 bases from V and 7 from J, leaving 17 bases between them. Germline CDR1 reads SGHNT; CDR2 reads YENEEA. CDR3 residues: CASSAWGTKSTQYF. The CDR3 bases are TGTGCCAGCAGCGCTTGGGGGACAAAGTCGACCCAGTACTTC.

V is TRBV9 and J is TRBJ1-1; 8 bases map to TRBD1. CDR1 is SGDLS and CDR2 is YYNGEE in the germline V gene. This CDR3 has 12 residues. V dropped 4 bases and J dropped 8; count of bases not matched to a gene: 4. For the CDR3, the DNA is TGTGCCAGCAGCCCCGGGACAGGAGAAGCTTTCTTT. Translation gives CASSPGTGEAFF.

The chain combines TRBV15 with TRBJ2-7; weak D call: TRBD2 (5 bases). V was cut by 1 base and J by 3 bases, with 16 bases left in between. The CDR3 is 16 amino acids. Germline CDR1 and CDR2: LNHNV and YYDKDF (reference sequence). The CDR3 reads CATSRGLEGQFYEQYF. The CDR3 DNA sequence: TGTGCCACCAGCAGAGGCCTAGAGGGTCAGTTCTACGAGCAGTACTTC.

The genes are TRBV6-1 and TRBJ2-1, with D tentatively TRBD1 (5 bases). This CDR3 comprises 14 residues. Germline V gene sequence: CDR1 MNHNS, CDR2 SASEGT. The V end lost 1 base, the J end lost 2 bases, and 6 bases lay between the germline ends. For the CDR3, the DNA is TGTGCCAGCAGTGAAGTAGGGGCCTACAATGAGCAGTTCTTC. Residues: CASSEVGAYNEQFF.

In this sample, this clone turned up a few times. The CDR3: CASSFPWDRTNTEAFF. DNA of the CDR3: TGTGCCAGCAGTTTTCCGTGGGACAGAACGAACACTGAAGCTTTCTTT. The rearrangement uses TRBV28 and TRBJ1-1; 7 bases fit TRBD1. Germline CDR1 MDHEN, CDR2 SYDVKM. The CDR3 spans 16 residues. After removal of 3 bases from V and 1 base from J, the junction contained 8 bases not matched to a gene.

The rearrangement uses TRBV28 and TRBJ2-5; 7 bases align to TRBD2. The CDR3 has 15 amino acids. The V segment lost 5 bases and the J segment 5 bases; nucleotides outside the gene matches: 11. Germline lookup yields CDR1 MDHEN and CDR2 SYDVKM. As DNA, the CDR3 is TGTGCCAGCAGTAGACCGGGACTATCAGTGGAGACCCAGTACTTC. This codes for CASSRPGLSVETQYF. The variable domain in full, with the rest retrieved from reference TRBV28 and TRBJ2-5, is DVKVTQSSRYLVKRTGEKVFLECVQDMDHENMFWYRQDPGLGLRLIYFSYDVKMKEKGDIPEGYSVSREKKERFSLILESASTNQTSMYLCASSRPGLSVETQYFGPGTRLLVL.

The rearrangement uses TRBV28 and TRBJ2-2; 8 nucleotides align to TRBD1. Germline assignment: CDR1 MDHEN and CDR2 SYDVKM. The CDR3 length is 15 residues. Germline trimming cut 7 bases from V and 2 bases from J; bases unmatched to any gene: 6. CDR3 nucleotides: TGTGCCAGCACTCAACAGGGGGTTAACACCGGGGAGCTGTTTTTT. Its translation is CASTQQGVNTGELFF.

The chain is built from TRBV18 and TRBJ1-1, with D maybe TRBD1 (5 bases). This CDR3 region has 16 residues. Germline lookup yields CDR1 KGHSH and CDR2 LQKENI. Trimming pared 3 bases from V and 2 bases from J, leaving 16 bases between. The CDR3 DNA follows: TGTGCCAGCTCACCTTCCCAGGGATCCATTAACACTGAAGCTTTCTTT. Residues: CASSPSQGSINTEAFF.

The gene calls are TRBV19 and TRBJ2-4, with D maybe TRBD2 (5 bases). CDR3 length: 14 amino acids. Between the trimmed V and J ends, which lost 6 bases and 0 bases, there was a span of 9 bases. The germline V gene has CDR1 LNHDA and CDR2 SQIVND (reference sequence). This CDR3 is CASRDSIAKNIQYF. The CDR3, as DNA: TGTGCCAGTAGGGACTCTATAGCCAAAAACATTCAGTACTTC.

The chain carries TRBV28 and TRBJ2-7, with 8 bases lining up with TRBD1. Losses at the gene ends were 7 bases for V and 1 base for J; bases not matched to a gene: 12. Germline V gene lookup returns CDR1 MDHEN and CDR2 SYDVKM. The CDR3 runs to 16 residues. CDR3 coding DNA: TGTGCCAGCACTCTACGCCCCGGGACAGGATCCTACGAGCAGTACTTC. It is translated as CASTLRPGTGSYEQYF.

CDR3 sequence reads: CASSPYGTGSGYTF. As DNA, the CDR3 is TGTGCCAGCAGCCCTTACGGTACAGGGTCTGGCTACACCTTC. The J gene is TRBJ1-2, the V gene TRBV5-4, with a possible D match to TRBD1 (6 bases). CDR1 SGHNT and CDR2 YYREEE come from the germline V gene (reference sequence). This CDR3 comprises 14 residues. The V end lost 4 bases, the J end lost 7 bases, and 17 bases lay between the germline ends.

The gene calls are TRBV7-8 and TRBJ1-1; D is undetermined. Trimming pared 5 bases from V and 4 bases from J, leaving 11 bases between. CDR1 and CDR2 (germline): SGHVS, FQNEAQ. This CDR3 spans 13 amino acids. The CDR3 nucleotides are TGTGCCAGCAGCCAGGAGGAGGCCACTGAAGCTTTCTTT. Protein product: CASSQEEATEAFF.

The chain employs TRBV5-1 and TRBJ2-7; D possibly corresponds to TRBD1 (7 bases). V was cut by 4 bases and J by 4 bases, with 15 bases left in between. The CDR3 is 14 amino acids. Germline values: CDR1 SGHRS, CDR2 YFSETQ. Here the CDR3 DNA reads TGCGCCAGCAGCACAGCCCCAGGGGGGTACGAGCAGTACTTC. Its translation is CASSTAPGGYEQYF.

This clone was detected once. The J gene is TRBJ2-1, the V gene TRBV6-6; TRBD2 aligns across 10 bases. V shed 5 bases and J 10 bases; nucleotides not matched to a gene: 5. CDR3 length: 13 amino acids. Germline V CDR1 and CDR2: MNHNY, SVGAGI (reference sequence). CDR3 DNA: TGTGCCAGCAGTCCAACTAGCGGGGACGAGCAGTTCTTC. This sequence encodes CASSPTSGDEQFF.

This clone was counted once. The gene calls are TRBV7-8 and TRBJ2-5; 7 bases fit TRBD1. The CDR3 covers 13 residues. CDR1 and CDR2 from the germline V gene are SGHVS and FQNEAQ. The junction had 3 bases not matched to a gene; V was cut back by 6 bases and J by 2 bases. Here the CDR3 DNA reads TGTGCCAGCAGTAAGGGACAGCAAGAGACCCAGTACTTC. The encoded protein is CASSKGQQETQYF.

This clone was found a few times. The chain recombines TRBV6-1 with TRBJ2-3; TRBD2 agrees at 8 bases. Germline lookup yields CDR1 MNHNS and CDR2 SASEGT. CDR3 length: 14 residues. The junction had 2 bases not matched to a gene; V was cut back by 0 bases and J by 6 bases. The CDR3 bases are TGTGCCAGCAGTGAAGCCCTAGCGGGCGATACGCAGTATTTT. Protein sequence: CASSEALAGDTQYF.

This sequence joins TRBV28 and TRBJ1-1; 10 bases match TRBD1. CDR3 length: 15 amino acids. J lost 6 bases, V lost 6 bases, and 10 bases had no gene match. CDR1 is MDHEN and CDR2 is SYDVKM in the germline V gene. CDR3 bases: TGTGCCAGCAGCCCACCCCGACAGGGGGCAGCTGAAGCTTTCTTT. Protein: CASSPPRQGAAEAFF.

V and J are TRBV4-1 and TRBJ2-5; D is uncertain. The J call may be incorrect, as the DNA end agrees better with TRBJ2-7. CDR1 is MGHRA and CDR2 is YSYEKL in the germline V gene. CDR3 length equals 12 residues. The CDR3 DNA follows: TGCGCCAGCAGCCAAACAGACTACGAGCAGTACTTC. Translated: CASSQTDYEQYF.